Sequencing of this TCR beta chain was carried out in a study of blood T cell repertoires in COVID-19. On the study more broadly: The origin of the acute and convalescent COVID-19 samples was the United States, Italy and Spain.

The CDR3 length is 15 residues. Original data processing: It was from reference gene primer amplification that nucleated cell counts were estimated. Sequencing used immunoSEQ multiplex PCR; TCRdb keeps in-frame clones, though not all of them. D and trimming were read from the DNA, whereas the V and J calls and clone size are those reported in that table. This table has about 100,000 clones, around 88% appearing once. Specimen: peripheral blood. The source is a man older than 75 with acute or convalescent COVID-19. The gene calls are TRBV21-1 and TRBJ1-1; the D segment call TRBD1 is taken from the table without a DNA check. TRBV21-1 is a pseudogene locus. CDR3 residues: CASSPTDRENTEAFF. The CDR3 DNA sequence: TGTGCCAGCAGCCCTACAGACAGGGAGAACACTGAAGCTTTCTTT.